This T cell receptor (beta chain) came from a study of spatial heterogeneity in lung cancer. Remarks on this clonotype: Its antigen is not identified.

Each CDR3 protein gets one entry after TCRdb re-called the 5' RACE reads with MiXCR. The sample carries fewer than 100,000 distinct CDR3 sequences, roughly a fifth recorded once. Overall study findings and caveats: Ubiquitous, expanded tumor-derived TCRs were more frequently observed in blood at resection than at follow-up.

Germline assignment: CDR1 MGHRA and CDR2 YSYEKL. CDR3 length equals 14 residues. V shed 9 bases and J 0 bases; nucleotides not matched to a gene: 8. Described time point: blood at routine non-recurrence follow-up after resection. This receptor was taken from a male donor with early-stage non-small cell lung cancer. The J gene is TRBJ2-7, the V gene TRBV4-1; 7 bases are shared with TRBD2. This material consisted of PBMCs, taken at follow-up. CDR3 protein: CASKRDRYSYEQYF. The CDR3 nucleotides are TGCGCCAGTAAGCGGGACCGCTACTCCTACGAGCAGTACTTC.